These 23 T cell receptor beta chains share one sample of origin, sequenced in a study of blood T cell repertoires in COVID-19. The assay was immunoSEQ multiplex PCR, and TCRdb's table has in-frame clones only and misses some. The sample carries 360,000 or so clones, about nine tenths recorded once. The sequenced sample consisted of PBMCs or T cells enriched from blood (not recorded which). The receptors derive from a woman in her 30s who had recovered from COVID-19.

The chain uses TRBV11-2 and TRBJ1-2; TRBD1 aligns across 7 bases. Germline loops: CDR1 SGHAT, CDR2 FQNNGV. The CDR3 runs 14 residues. J was trimmed by 4 bases and V by 6 bases; bases with no gene match: 8. The CDR3 nucleotides read TGTGCCAGCAGAGCGGAAGGGACAGCCTATGGCTACACCTTC. Translated: CASRAEGTAYGYTF.

The chain joins TRBV27 to TRBJ2-5, with 13 positions matching TRBD2. Germline V gene lookup returns CDR1 MNHEY and CDR2 SMNVEV (reference sequence). The CDR3 loop spans 17 amino acids. The V segment lost 4 bases and the J segment 5 bases; nucleotides outside the gene matches: 10. DNA of the CDR3: TGTGCCAGCAGTTCGAGGACTAGCGGGAGTTTCTTGGAGACCCAGTACTTC. It specifies CASSSRTSGSFLETQYF.

This clone was recorded once. The V and J genes are TRBV28 and TRBJ1-3, with D perhaps matching TRBD1 (6 bases). CDR1 is MDHEN, CDR2 SYDVKM, per germline. This CDR3 spans 15 amino acids. Trimming left V 3 bases short and J 4 bases short, with 13 bases between. CDR3 loop: CASSFSTGPGNTIYF. In nucleotides, the CDR3 is TGTGCCAGCAGTTTCTCCACAGGGCCCGGAAACACCATATATTTT.

The sample holds many counts of this clone. The rearrangement links TRBV6-5 to TRBJ1-2; 10 nucleotides agree with TRBD1. The CDR3 is 13 residues long. CDR1 and CDR2 (germline): MNHEY, SVGAGI. V gave up 10 bases and J gave up 8 bases; unmatched junction bases: 10. CDR3 DNA sequence: TGTGCCACTTATCCCGGGACAGGGGTCGGCTACACCTTC. Its translation: CATYPGTGVGYTF.

The rearrangement joins TRBV20-1 to TRBJ2-7; D unclear. CDR1 is DFQATT, CDR2 SNEGSKA, per germline (reference sequence). The CDR3 has 11 residues. V shed 3 bases and J shed 6 bases, with 9 bases lying between them. CDR3 amino acids: CSASGGREQYF. CDR3 sequence (DNA): TGCAGTGCTAGCGGTGGGCGCGAGCAGTACTTC.

The chain carries TRBV6-5 and TRBJ1-2; D uncertain. The germline gives CDR1 MNHEY, CDR2 SVGAGI. The CDR3 consists of 16 residues. Trimming left V 0 bases short and J 0 bases short, with 11 bases between. The CDR3 protein is CASSYSGRGSNYGYTF. DNA of the CDR3: TGTGCCAGCAGTTACTCTGGACGGGGATCTAACTATGGCTACACCTTC.

This clone came up once. The rearrangement links TRBV21-1 to TRBJ1-5. TRBV21-1 is assigned pseudogene status. This CDR3 has 15 amino acids. The CDR3 coding sequence is TGTGCCAGCAGCCCGTTCGCGAGAAGCAATCAGCCCCAGCATTTT. It encodes CASSPFARSNQPQHF.

The rearrangement links TRBV9 to TRBJ2-5; D is perhaps TRBD1 (5 bases). The CDR3 loop spans 12 amino acids. V dropped 0 bases and J dropped 5 bases, with 5 bases sitting between them. Germline assignment: CDR1 SGDLS and CDR2 YYNGEE. In DNA form, the CDR3 reads TGTGCCAGCAGCGTAGAGGGGGAGACCCAGTACTTC. Translating gives CASSVEGETQYF.

V usage is TRBV19 and J usage is TRBJ1-4; 9 bases line up with TRBD1. Trimming removed 4 bases from V and 3 bases from J; junction bases left unmatched: 6. CDR3 length: 16 amino acids. Germline CDR1 is LNHDA and CDR2 is SQIVND (reference sequence). The CDR3 reads CASSSLRDRANEKLFF. The CDR3 DNA is TGTGCCAGTAGTAGCCTCCGGGACAGGGCTAATGAAAAACTGTTTTTT.

The chain links TRBV7-9 to TRBJ1-3; 8 bases fit TRBD1. This CDR3 has 13 residues. Germline CDR1 SEHNR, CDR2 FQNEAQ (reference sequence). The V gene end was trimmed by 8 bases and the J gene end by 4 bases; junction bases not matched to a gene: 4. The CDR3 nucleotides read TGTGCCAGCCGGACAGGGCAAGGAAACACCATATATTTT. Its translation is CASRTGQGNTIYF.

The chain joins TRBV7-2 to TRBJ2-7, with 8 bases lining up with TRBD1. The CDR3 is 13 residues long. The ends lost 5 bases at V and 7 bases at J; junction bases unmatched: 7. The germline V gene has CDR1 SGHTA and CDR2 FQGNSA. The CDR3 loop is CASSQRTGREQYF. CDR3 nucleotide sequence: TGTGCCAGCAGCCAAAGGACAGGGAGGGAGCAGTACTTC.

This chain connects TRBV7-9 to TRBJ1-1; D unclear. This CDR3 is 15 amino acids long. Germline V lookup: CDR1 SEHNR, CDR2 FQNEAQ (reference sequence). V lost 3 bases and J 4 bases, leaving 15 bases between the germline ends. The CDR3 DNA reads TGTGCCAGCAGCTTGGTTGGGGTGGCGGGCACTGAAGCTTTCTTT. This gives the protein CASSLVGVAGTEAFF.

This clone came up once. This chain links TRBV4-3 with TRBJ1-1; weak D call: TRBD1 (6 bases). The CDR3 is made up of 16 amino acids. Germline CDR1 is LGHNA and CDR2 is YSLEER. Trimming pared 0 bases from V and 1 base from J, leaving 12 bases between. The CDR3 loop is CASSQDYTGTNTEAFF. The DNA of the CDR3 is TGCGCCAGCAGCCAAGATTATACAGGGACGAACACTGAAGCTTTCTTT.

The CDR3 loop is CASSVGRSGGTQYF. CDR3 DNA: TGTGCCAGTAGTGTAGGACGGAGCGGTGGGACCCAGTACTTC. J is TRBJ2-5 and V is TRBV19; tentative D call: TRBD2 (5 bases). The V end lost 5 bases, the J end lost 7 bases, and 17 bases lay between the germline ends. CDR1 and CDR2 (germline): LNHDA, SQIVND (reference sequence). This CDR3 has 14 amino acids.

The chain joins TRBV3-1 (or the pseudogene TRBV3-2) to TRBJ2-7; 7 positions agree with TRBD1. V lost 3 bases and J lost 2; bases outside the gene matches: 4. Germline V gene data show CDR1 as LGHDT and CDR2 as YNNKEL (reference sequence). The CDR3 spans 14 residues. DNA for the CDR3: TGTGCCAGCAGCCATTCAGGGACAGCCTACGAGCAGTACTTC. Translation: CASSHSGTAYEQYF.

The V gene is TRBV25-1, the J gene TRBJ2-3; a weak D match, TRBD1 (5 bases). The germline V gene encodes CDR1 MGHDK and CDR2 SYGVNS. V was trimmed by 3 bases and J by 2 bases, leaving 9 bases between them. The CDR3 is 14 residues long. CDR3 region: CASSDTGHTDTQYF. CDR3 in DNA: TGTGCCAGCAGTGATACAGGTCACACAGATACGCAGTATTTT.

CDR3: CASSLAGARAFF. The CDR3 DNA reads as TGTGCCAGCAGTTTAGCGGGGGCTCGAGCTTTCTTT. The chain uses TRBV12-3 or TRBV12-4 and TRBJ1-1; D perhaps matches TRBD1 (6 bases). V gave up 0 bases and J gave up 10 bases, with 9 bases separating them. This CDR3 is 12 amino acids long.

The CDR3 loop reads CASSPALDRASQYF. CDR3 nucleotide sequence: TGTGCCAGCAGCCCGGCACTCGACAGGGCTTCACAGTATTTT. The V gene is TRBV7-9, the J gene TRBJ2-3; 7 bases match TRBD1. Per germline, CDR1 SEHNR and CDR2 FQNEAQ (reference sequence). The V and J ends lost 5 bases and 12 bases, in that order; junction bases with no gene match: 14. CDR3 length: 14 amino acids.

The chain uses TRBV29-1 and TRBJ1-2; D unclear. V lost 3 bases, J lost 8 bases, and 10 bases lay in between. From germline, CDR1 is SQVTM and CDR2 ANQGSEA. CDR3 size: 11 residues. This CDR3 is CSVDQVGGYTF. The CDR3 DNA sequence: TGCAGCGTTGATCAGGTCGGCGGCTACACCTTC.

V gene TRBV5-8 combines with J gene TRBJ1-1; 9 bases align to TRBD1. The germline V gene encodes CDR1 SGHTS and CDR2 YDEGEE. CDR3 length equals 15 residues. V shed 4 bases, J shed 5 bases, and the junction held 9 bases outside the gene matches. The CDR3 DNA follows: TGTGCCAGCAGCCCCGAAGGGACAGGGAGGACTGAAGCTTTCTTT. Translation gives CASSPEGTGRTEAFF.

The chain combines TRBV5-1 with TRBJ2-1; TRBD1 matches at 8 bases. Per germline, CDR1 SGHRS and CDR2 YFSETQ. The CDR3 is made up of 14 amino acids. With 2 bases clipped from V and 4 bases from J, the junction kept 2 bases outside the gene matches. CDR3 sequence (DNA): TGCGCCAGCAGCTTAGGACAGGGATACAATGAGCAGTTCTTC. Its protein is CASSLGQGYNEQFF.

Of note for this clone: With only one base between it and a far larger clone, this is likely a read error. This CDR3 is CASSPGTTNEKLFF. The CDR3 nucleotides are TGTGCCAGCAGCCCAGGGACAACTAATGAAAAACTGTTTTTT. This chain joins TRBV28 and TRBJ1-4; tentative D call: TRBD1 (5 bases). V lost 6 bases, J lost 0 bases, and 8 bases lay in between. Per germline, CDR1 MDHEN and CDR2 SYDVKM. The CDR3 is made up of 14 amino acids.

In the case of this clone: This sample also contains other DNA sequences that code for the same CDR3. The chain has TRBV27 and TRBJ1-1; 7 nucleotides match TRBD1. With V trimmed by 2 bases and J by 1 base, 1 base remained unmatched. Germline V gives CDR1 MNHEY, CDR2 SMNVEV (reference sequence). The CDR3 runs 14 residues. The DNA for the CDR3 is TGTGCCAGCAGTTTAAGGGACAGGAACACTGAAGCTTTCTTT. Translating gives CASSLRDRNTEAFF.